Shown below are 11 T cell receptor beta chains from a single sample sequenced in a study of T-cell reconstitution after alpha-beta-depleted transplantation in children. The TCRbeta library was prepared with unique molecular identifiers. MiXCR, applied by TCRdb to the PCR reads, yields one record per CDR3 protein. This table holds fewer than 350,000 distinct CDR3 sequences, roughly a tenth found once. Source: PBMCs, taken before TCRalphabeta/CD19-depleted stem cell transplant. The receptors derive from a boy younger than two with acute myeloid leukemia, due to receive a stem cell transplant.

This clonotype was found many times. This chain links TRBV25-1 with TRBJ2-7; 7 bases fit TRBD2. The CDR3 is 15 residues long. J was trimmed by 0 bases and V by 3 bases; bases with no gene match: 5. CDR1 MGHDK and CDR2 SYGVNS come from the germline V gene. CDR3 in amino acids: CASSDSRTSSYEQYF. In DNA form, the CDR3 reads TGTGCCAGCAGTGACTCGAGGACTAGCTCCTACGAGCAGTACTTC.

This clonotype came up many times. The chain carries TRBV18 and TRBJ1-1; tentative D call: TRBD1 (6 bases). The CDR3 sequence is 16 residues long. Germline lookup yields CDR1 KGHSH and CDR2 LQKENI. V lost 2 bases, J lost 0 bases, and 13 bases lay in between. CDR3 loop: CASSPTDRPMNTEAFF. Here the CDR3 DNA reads TGTGCCAGCTCACCAACAGACAGGCCCATGAACACTGAAGCTTTCTTT.

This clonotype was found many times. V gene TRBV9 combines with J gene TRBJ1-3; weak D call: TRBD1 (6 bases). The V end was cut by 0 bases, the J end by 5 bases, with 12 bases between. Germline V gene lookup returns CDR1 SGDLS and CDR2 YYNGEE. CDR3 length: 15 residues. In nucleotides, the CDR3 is TGTGCCAGCAGCGTAGCTGCGGGGGCCAGAAACACCATATATTTT. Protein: CASSVAAGARNTIYF.

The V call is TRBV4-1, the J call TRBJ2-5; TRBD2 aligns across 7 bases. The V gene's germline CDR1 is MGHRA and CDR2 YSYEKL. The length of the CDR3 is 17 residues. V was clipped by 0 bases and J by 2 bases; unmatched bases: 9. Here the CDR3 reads CASSQDGASGQQETQYF. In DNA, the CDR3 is TGCGCCAGCAGCCAAGATGGGGCTAGCGGTCAACAAGAGACCCAGTACTTC.

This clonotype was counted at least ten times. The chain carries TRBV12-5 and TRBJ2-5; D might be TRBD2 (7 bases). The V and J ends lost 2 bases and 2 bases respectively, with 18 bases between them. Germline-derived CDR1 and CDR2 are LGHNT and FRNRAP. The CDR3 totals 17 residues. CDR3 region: CASGLLHGGQGQETQYF. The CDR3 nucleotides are TGTGCTAGTGGTTTGTTACACGGGGGGCAGGGGCAAGAGACCCAGTACTTC.

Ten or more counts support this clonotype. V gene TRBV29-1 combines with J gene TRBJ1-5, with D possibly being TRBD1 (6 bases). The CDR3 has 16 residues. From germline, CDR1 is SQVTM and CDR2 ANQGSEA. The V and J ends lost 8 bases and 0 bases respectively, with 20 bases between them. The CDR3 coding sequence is TGCAGCTCCGGACAGTCTAACCTTCTTAGCAATCAGCCCCAGCATTTT. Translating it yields CSSGQSNLLSNQPQHF.

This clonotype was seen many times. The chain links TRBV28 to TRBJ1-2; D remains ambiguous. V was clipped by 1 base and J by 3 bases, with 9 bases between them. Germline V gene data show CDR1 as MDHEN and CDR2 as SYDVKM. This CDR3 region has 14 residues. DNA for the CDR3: TGTGCCAGCAGTTTATATTTCCAGGACTATGGCTACACCTTC. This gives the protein CASSLYFQDYGYTF.

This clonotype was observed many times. This chain's CDR3 is CARGGAGGNQPQHF. The CDR3, as DNA: TGTGCCAGAGGGGGGGCAGGGGGCAATCAGCCCCAGCATTTT. J is TRBJ1-5 and V is TRBV27; maybe TRBD1 (6 bases). The CDR3 length is 14 residues. V was pared by 9 bases and J by 2 bases, with 14 bases between. CDR1 and CDR2 (germline): MNHEY, SMNVEV (reference sequence).

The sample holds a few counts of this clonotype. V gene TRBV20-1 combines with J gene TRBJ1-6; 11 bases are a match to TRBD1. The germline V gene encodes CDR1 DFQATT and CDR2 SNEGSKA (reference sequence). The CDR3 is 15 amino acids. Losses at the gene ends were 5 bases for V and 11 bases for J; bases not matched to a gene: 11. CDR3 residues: CSASSRTGGFAPLHF. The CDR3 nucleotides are TGCAGTGCTTCCAGCCGGACAGGGGGCTTTGCACCCCTCCACTTT.

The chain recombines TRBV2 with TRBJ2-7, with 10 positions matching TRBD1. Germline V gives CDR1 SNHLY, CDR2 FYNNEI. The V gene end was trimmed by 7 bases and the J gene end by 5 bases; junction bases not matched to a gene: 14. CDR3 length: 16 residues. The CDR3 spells CASIGTRDRGMDEQYF. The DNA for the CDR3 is TGTGCCAGCATAGGGACCCGGGACAGGGGCATGGACGAGCAGTACTTC.

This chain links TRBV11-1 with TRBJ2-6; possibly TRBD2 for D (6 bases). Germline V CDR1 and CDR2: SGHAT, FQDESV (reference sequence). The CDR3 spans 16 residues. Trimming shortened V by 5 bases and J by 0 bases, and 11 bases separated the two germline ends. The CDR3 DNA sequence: TGTGCCAGCAGCCTGGGGAGGACCTCTGGGGCCAACGTCCTGACTTTC. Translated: CASSLGRTSGANVLTF.